This entry is about one T cell receptor beta chain. Its antigen is still unknown. One end of the junction fails to match germline, which may point to a read error. This entry belongs to a study of T-cell memory formation after mild COVID-19. About the research overall: TCR clusters were mostly confined to one donor each.

It was 5'RACE with constant-segment primers that produced the TCR alpha and TCR beta cDNA libraries, which carried sample barcodes and UMIs. TCRdb called the 5' RACE reads again in MiXCR, with one record for every CDR3 protein. The sample carries 350,000 to 550,000 distinct CDR3 sequences, under 20% recorded once. Study-wide results and caveats: CD4/CD8 balance held among clones contracting day 15 to 85, and later expanders leaned CD4+.

This CDR3 region has 15 residues. Germline V gene sequence: CDR1 SGHRS, CDR2 YFSETQ. Input material: PBMCs or a T cell subset sorted from them (not recorded which). This receptor was identified in a young man who had mild COVID-19 (a few samples of this study predate the infection). Cell type and time point are not known. V usage is TRBV5-1 and J usage is TRBJ2-1; 9 bases agree with TRBD1. The CDR3 is CASSLNTGGYDEQFF. The CDR3 DNA follows: TGCGCCAGCAGCTTGAATACAGGGGGCTACGATGAGCAGTTCTTC.